The 30 T cell receptor beta chains below all came from one sample that was sequenced in a study of shared clonotypes between healthy human individuals. Using immunoSEQ multiplex PCR, the repertoire was profiled, and TCRdb retains in-frame clones only, with some absent. There are 2 million or so clones in the sample; 90% to 95% occur only once, and 0.13% lies in the top ten. The sequencing input was naive CD4+ T cells sorted from blood. Regarding subset: CD45RA+ positively selected. The receptors derive from a man aged 18 to 29 in good health.

The chain recombines TRBV2 with TRBJ1-6; D remains unclear. Germline-derived CDR1 and CDR2 are SNHLY and FYNNEI. Trimming took off 6 bases at V and 6 bases at J, with 9 bases between the two ends. This CDR3 spans 13 amino acids. The CDR3 DNA follows: TGTGCCAGCAGAGCCGGAAGTAATTCACCCCTCCACTTT. Its protein is CASRAGSNSPLHF.

Of note for this clone: This CDR3 is also generated by other DNA sequences in the sample. The chain couples TRBV5-4 to TRBJ2-7, with 8 bases that match TRBD2. Trimming took 4 bases from V and 4 from J; bases not matched to a gene: 4. This CDR3 region has 13 residues. The germline gives CDR1 SGHNT, CDR2 YYREEE (reference sequence). CDR3: CASSPGRGYEQYF. The CDR3 region has the DNA TGTGCCAGCAGCCCCGGGAGGGGATACGAGCAGTACTTC.

The chain combines TRBV27 with TRBJ2-5; TRBD1 matches at 9 bases. CDR3 length: 15 residues. Germline values: CDR1 MNHEY, CDR2 SMNVEV (reference sequence). The J segment lost 4 bases and the V segment lost 2 bases, leaving 5 bases of the junction unmatched. This chain's CDR3 is CASSLGQGFLETQYF. As DNA, the CDR3 is TGTGCCAGCAGTTTAGGACAGGGGTTCTTAGAGACCCAGTACTTC.

A note on this clone: A read error may account for a junction end that differs from germline. The sample has other DNA sequences that encode this CDR3 too. The rearrangement joins TRBV7-7 to TRBJ2-3; D call uncertain. CDR1 and CDR2 from the germline V gene are SSHAT and FNYEAQ (reference sequence). This CDR3 spans 13 amino acids. Here the CDR3 reads CASSLGRTDTQYF. CDR3 nucleotides: TGTGCTAGCAGCTTAGGACGCACAGATACGCAGTATTTT.

In this sample, this clone turned up once. The V and J genes are TRBV5-1 and TRBJ2-2, with a weak D call TRBD1 (6 bases). With 3 bases removed from V and 4 bases from J, the gap between germline ends came to 13 bases. CDR1 SGHRS and CDR2 YFSETQ come from the germline V gene. CDR3 size: 15 residues. The CDR3 DNA sequence: TGCGCCAGCAGCTGGGGGCAGGCGAGCACCGGGGAGCTGTTTTTT. This codes for CASSWGQASTGELFF.

Notes on this clone: Its ends do not fully match the called genes, so a read error is possible. The chain recombines TRBV7-7 with TRBJ2-5; no reliable D call. Germline V CDR1 and CDR2: SSHAT, FNYEAQ (reference sequence). The CDR3 loop spans 14 amino acids. The CDR3 nucleotides read TGTGCTAGCAGCTCCGAAAAAGGTTGGGAGACCCAGTACTTC. This gives the protein CASSSEKGWETQYF.

This clone showed up just once. The genes are TRBV27 and TRBJ1-5; D gene ambiguous. Trimming shortened V by 3 bases and J by 2 bases, and 11 bases separated the two germline ends. This CDR3 is built from 15 residues. From germline, CDR1 is MNHEY and CDR2 SMNVEV (reference sequence). The CDR3 DNA is TGTGCCAGCAGTTTCGGTGGGTCGGGCAATCAGCCCCAGCATTTT. Translating it yields CASSFGGSGNQPQHF.

V gene TRBV27 combines with J gene TRBJ2-1; TRBD1 matches 9 bases. The CDR3 consists of 15 residues. CDR1 is MNHEY and CDR2 is SMNVEV in the germline V gene (reference sequence). The ends lost 7 bases at V and 7 bases at J; junction bases unmatched: 11. The chain's CDR3 is CASTPGTGMVNEQFF. The CDR3 DNA follows: TGTGCCAGCACCCCCGGGACAGGGATGGTGAATGAGCAGTTCTTC.

This chain uses TRBV29-1 with TRBJ1-1; no clear D gene. V shed 2 bases and J shed 4 bases, with 14 bases lying between them. Per germline, CDR1 SQVTM and CDR2 ANQGSEA. CDR3 length: 14 amino acids. CDR3 sequence (DNA): TGCAGCGTTGAAAGAGATGCGGGAGGCACTGAAGCTTTCTTT. Translated: CSVERDAGGTEAFF.

The CDR3, as DNA: TGTGCCAGCTCACCACCGGGACAGTACGAGCAGTACTTC. Amino acids: CASSPPGQYEQYF. This chain joins TRBV18 and TRBJ2-7, with TRBD1 matching 7 bases. V was pared by 0 bases and J by 4 bases, with 0 bases of the junction left unmatched. The CDR3 sequence is 13 residues long. Germline loops: CDR1 KGHSH, CDR2 LQKENI.

The genes are TRBV7-9 and TRBJ2-7, with D possibly being TRBD1 (7 bases). The V and J ends lost 5 bases and 6 bases respectively, with 17 bases between them. The germline V gene encodes CDR1 SEHNR and CDR2 FQNEAQ (reference sequence). The CDR3 totals 14 residues. The CDR3 protein is CASSTNRGAGEQYF. CDR3 DNA: TGTGCCAGCAGCACAAACAGGGGAGCGGGCGAGCAGTACTTC.

On this clone itself: At the DNA level, this CDR3 is encoded by other sequences in the same sample as well. The chain recombines TRBV29-1 with TRBJ2-1; D gene unclear. The CDR3 sequence is 12 residues long. V shed 4 bases and J shed 3 bases, with 7 bases lying between them. CDR1 and CDR2 from the germline V gene are SQVTM and ANQGSEA. CDR3 sequence: CSVGSSYNEQFF. Here the CDR3 DNA reads TGCAGCGTTGGGAGTAGCTACAATGAGCAGTTCTTC.

In DNA, the CDR3 is TGTGCCAGCAGTTTGGTTGGGGCCAACGTCCTGACTTTC. Amino acids: CASSLVGANVLTF. The chain has TRBV27 and TRBJ2-6; the D is unclear. Germline-derived CDR1 and CDR2 are MNHEY and SMNVEV (reference sequence). The V end lost 3 bases, the J end lost 3 bases, and 3 bases lay between the germline ends. The CDR3 has 13 residues.

The DNA of the CDR3 is TGTGCCAGCACTCGGGGAGGGAGGCAGTTCTTC. It is translated as CASTRGGRQFF. The rearrangement uses TRBV6-5 and TRBJ2-1; 7 nucleotides line up with TRBD2. The germline V gene has CDR1 MNHEY and CDR2 SVGAGI. Trimming cost V 7 bases and J 12 bases; bases outside gene matches: 6. The CDR3 has 11 amino acids.

J is TRBJ2-7 and V is TRBV5-4; D not certain. Germline V lookup: CDR1 SGHNT, CDR2 YYREEE (reference sequence). There are 14 residues in the CDR3. V lost 2 bases and J 0 bases, leaving 9 bases between the germline ends. The CDR3 protein is CASSLGLGSYEQYF. In nucleotides, the CDR3 is TGTGCCAGCAGCTTAGGGCTAGGCTCCTACGAGCAGTACTTC.

V is TRBV28 and J is TRBJ1-1; D gene uncertain. The germline gives CDR1 MDHEN, CDR2 SYDVKM. V lost 1 base and J 8 bases, leaving 8 bases between the germline ends. This CDR3 contains 12 residues. The CDR3: CASSLFPGEAFF. DNA of the CDR3: TGTGCCAGCAGTTTATTCCCAGGCGAAGCTTTCTTT.

Only a few counts were recorded for this clone. This chain links TRBV10-1 with TRBJ2-2; D is ambiguous. The germline gives CDR1 WNHNN, CDR2 SYGVQD (reference sequence). The CDR3 is 12 residues long. Trimming cost V 5 bases and J 5 bases, with 6 bases left between them. As DNA, the CDR3 is TGCGCCAGCAGTCTCGAGACCGGGGAGCTGTTTTTT. Its translation: CASSLETGELFF.

The chain is built from TRBV5-5 and TRBJ2-5; D may be TRBD1 (5 bases). V gave up 6 bases and J gave up 3 bases, with 18 bases separating them. The germline V gene encodes CDR1 SGHKS and CDR2 YYEKEE (reference sequence). The CDR3 has 15 residues. The CDR3 loop is CASTLDALGEETQYF. For the CDR3, the DNA is TGTGCCAGCACCCTGGACGCTTTAGGGGAAGAGACCCAGTACTTC.

V usage is TRBV7-6 and J usage is TRBJ1-1, with 8 bases matching TRBD1. The CDR3 is 17 residues long. Germline assignment: CDR1 SGHVS and CDR2 FNYEAQ. J was trimmed by 5 bases and V by 1 base; bases with no gene match: 12. The CDR3 here is CASSLGTGQWMRTEAFF. CDR3 DNA sequence: TGTGCCAGCAGCTTAGGGACAGGGCAATGGATGCGGACTGAAGCTTTCTTT.

The DNA for the CDR3 is TGTGCCAGCAGTACGACAGCTTACTACGAGCAGTACTTC. As protein: CASSTTAYYEQYF. V and J are TRBV2 and TRBJ2-7; a weak D match, TRBD1 (5 bases). V dropped 5 bases and J dropped 3 bases, with 11 bases sitting between them. Germline CDR1 is SNHLY and CDR2 is FYNNEI. This CDR3 is built from 13 residues.

This clone was seen a single time. V gene TRBV5-4 combines with J gene TRBJ2-7; TRBD1 matches at 10 bases. The CDR3 loop spans 14 amino acids. Per germline, CDR1 SGHNT and CDR2 YYREEE (reference sequence). J was trimmed by 7 bases and V by 6 bases; bases with no gene match: 10. CDR3 region: CASIRTGGLVEQYF. The DNA for the CDR3 is TGTGCCAGCATACGGACAGGGGGGCTAGTGGAGCAGTACTTC.

J is TRBJ2-1 and V is TRBV10-1; D possibly corresponds to TRBD1 (6 bases). Trimming took 1 base from V and 4 from J, leaving 17 bases between them. The CDR3 extends over 17 amino acids. Germline V lookup: CDR1 WNHNN, CDR2 SYGVQD (reference sequence). The CDR3: CASSEFPLLGTYNEQFF. In nucleotides, the CDR3 is TGCGCCAGCAGTGAGTTCCCCCTTTTAGGGACATACAATGAGCAGTTCTTC.

This clone has just one count. The J gene is TRBJ2-7, the V gene TRBV9; D call uncertain. This CDR3 has 15 amino acids. CDR1 SGDLS and CDR2 YYNGEE come from the germline V gene. The germline V and J ends were trimmed by 0 bases and 0 bases, with 10 bases remaining between them. As DNA, the CDR3 is TGTGCCAGCAGCGTAGGAATGGCAGCCTCCTACGAGCAGTACTTC. Translated: CASSVGMAASYEQYF.

This clone showed up just once. This chain uses TRBV11-3 with TRBJ2-1, with TRBD2 matching over 14 bases. The V gene end was trimmed by 0 bases and the J gene end by 7 bases; junction bases not matched to a gene: 2. The CDR3 length is 16 residues. The germline V gene has CDR1 SGHNT and CDR2 YENEEA. The CDR3 nucleotides read TGTGCCAGCAGCTTAGATGGGACTAGCGGGAGAAATGAGCAGTTCTTC. This translates into CASSLDGTSGRNEQFF.

This clone was detected once. The chain combines TRBV18 with TRBJ2-7, with 11 bases fitting TRBD1. V gave up 4 bases and J gave up 3 bases; unmatched junction bases: 8. The germline V gene has CDR1 KGHSH and CDR2 LQKENI. The CDR3 contains 16 residues. The CDR3 here is CASSRNRDRGFYEQYF. The CDR3 DNA is TGTGCCAGCTCACGAAACCGGGACAGGGGGTTCTACGAGCAGTACTTC. The full variable domain, its missing parts supplied by reference TRBV18 and TRBJ2-7, is NAGVMQNPRHLVRRRGQEARLRCSPMKGHSHVYWYRQLPEEGLKFMVYLQKENIIDESGMPKERFSAEFPKEGPSILRIQQVVRGDSAAYFCASSRNRDRGFYEQYFGPGTRLTVT.

The chain links TRBV18 to TRBJ1-6; tentative D call: TRBD1 (6 bases). Germline V lookup: CDR1 KGHSH, CDR2 LQKENI. Deletions cut 2 bases from V and 8 bases from J, with 13 bases between. The CDR3 sequence is 15 residues long. DNA for the CDR3: TGTGCCAGCTCACCATATGGGGGCGGGGATTCACCCCTCCACTTT. Residues: CASSPYGGGDSPLHF. The full variable domain, its missing parts supplied by reference TRBV18 and TRBJ1-6, is NAGVMQNPRHLVRRRGQEARLRCSPMKGHSHVYWYRQLPEEGLKFMVYLQKENIIDESGMPKERFSAEFPKEGPSILRIQQVVRGDSAAYFCASSPYGGGDSPLHFGNGTRLTVT.

CDR3 protein: CASSSDRGSTGELFF. The CDR3 nucleotides are TGTGCCAGCAGCTCGGACAGGGGAAGCACCGGGGAGCTGTTTTTT. This sequence joins TRBV7-2 and TRBJ2-2; 9 bases match TRBD1. The ends lost 4 bases at V and 4 bases at J; junction bases unmatched: 4. The CDR3 runs to 15 residues. Germline CDR1 is SGHTA and CDR2 is FQGNSA.

V usage is TRBV18 and J usage is TRBJ1-4; 10 positions match TRBD1. V lost 4 bases to trimming and J lost 4 bases; unmatched junction nucleotides: 6. This CDR3 has 16 amino acids. Germline lookup yields CDR1 KGHSH and CDR2 LQKENI. CDR3 DNA sequence: TGTGCCAGCTCACTACGGACAGGGGGTAATAATGAAAAACTGTTTTTT. Protein sequence: CASSLRTGGNNEKLFF.

J is TRBJ2-5 and V is TRBV11-2; D may be TRBD1 (6 bases). CDR1 is SGHAT, CDR2 FQNNGV, per germline. CDR3 length: 14 amino acids. Trimming left V 2 bases short and J 2 bases short, with 9 bases between. CDR3 DNA sequence: TGTGCCAGCAGCTTAATCAGGGGTCAAGAGACCCAGTACTTC. Protein product: CASSLIRGQETQYF.

The chain carries TRBV10-3 and TRBJ1-6; 9 bases match TRBD1. V shed 3 bases and J 4 bases; nucleotides not matched to a gene: 4. Germline V gene data show CDR1 as ENHRY and CDR2 as SYGVKD. This CDR3 is 16 amino acids long. The CDR3 DNA is TGTGCCATCAGTGAACGGGGGACAGGGTATAATTCACCCCTCCACTTT. It is translated as CAISERGTGYNSPLHF.